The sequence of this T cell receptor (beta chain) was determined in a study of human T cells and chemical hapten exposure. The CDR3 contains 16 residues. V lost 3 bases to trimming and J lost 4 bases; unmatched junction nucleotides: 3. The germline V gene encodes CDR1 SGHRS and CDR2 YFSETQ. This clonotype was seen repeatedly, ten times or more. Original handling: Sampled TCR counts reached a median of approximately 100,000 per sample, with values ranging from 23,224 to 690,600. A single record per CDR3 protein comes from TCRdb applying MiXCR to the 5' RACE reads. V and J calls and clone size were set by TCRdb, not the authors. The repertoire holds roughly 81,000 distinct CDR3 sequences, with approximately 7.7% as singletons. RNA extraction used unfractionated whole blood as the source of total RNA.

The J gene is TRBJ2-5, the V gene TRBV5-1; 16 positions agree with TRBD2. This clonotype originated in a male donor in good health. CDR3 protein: CASSWGLAGGRETQYF. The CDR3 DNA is TGCGCCAGCAGCTGGGGACTAGCGGGGGGGCGAGAGACCCAGTACTTC.